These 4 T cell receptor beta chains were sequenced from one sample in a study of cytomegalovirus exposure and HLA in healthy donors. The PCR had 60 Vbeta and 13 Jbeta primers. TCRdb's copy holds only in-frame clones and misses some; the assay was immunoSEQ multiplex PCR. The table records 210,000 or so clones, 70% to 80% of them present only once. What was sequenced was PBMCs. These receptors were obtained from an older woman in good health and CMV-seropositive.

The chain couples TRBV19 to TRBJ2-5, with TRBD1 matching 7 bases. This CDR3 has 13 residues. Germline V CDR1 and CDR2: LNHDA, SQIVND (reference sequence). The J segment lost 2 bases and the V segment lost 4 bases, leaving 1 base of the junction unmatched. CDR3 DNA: TGTGCCAGTAGTAGGGACAGACAAGAGACCCAGTACTTC. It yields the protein CASSRDRQETQYF.

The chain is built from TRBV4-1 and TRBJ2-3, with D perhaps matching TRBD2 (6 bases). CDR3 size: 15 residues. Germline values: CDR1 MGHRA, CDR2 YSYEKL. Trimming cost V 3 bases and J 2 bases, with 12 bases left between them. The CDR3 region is CASSQGGVNTDTQYF. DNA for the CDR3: TGCGCCAGCAGCCAGGGCGGGGTTAACACAGATACGCAGTATTTT.

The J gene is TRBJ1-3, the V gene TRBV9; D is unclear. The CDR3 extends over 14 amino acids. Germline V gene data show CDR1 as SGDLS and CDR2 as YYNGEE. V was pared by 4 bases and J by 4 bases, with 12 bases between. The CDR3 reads CASSPWSGGNTIYF. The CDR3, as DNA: TGTGCCAGCAGCCCATGGTCGGGGGGAAACACCATATATTTT.

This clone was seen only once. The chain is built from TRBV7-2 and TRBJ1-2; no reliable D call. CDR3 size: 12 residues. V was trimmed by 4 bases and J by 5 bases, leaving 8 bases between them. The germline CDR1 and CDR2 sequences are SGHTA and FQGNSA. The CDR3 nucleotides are TGTGCCAGCAGCTCTAGCGGATATGGCTACACCTTC. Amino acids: CASSSSGYGYTF.